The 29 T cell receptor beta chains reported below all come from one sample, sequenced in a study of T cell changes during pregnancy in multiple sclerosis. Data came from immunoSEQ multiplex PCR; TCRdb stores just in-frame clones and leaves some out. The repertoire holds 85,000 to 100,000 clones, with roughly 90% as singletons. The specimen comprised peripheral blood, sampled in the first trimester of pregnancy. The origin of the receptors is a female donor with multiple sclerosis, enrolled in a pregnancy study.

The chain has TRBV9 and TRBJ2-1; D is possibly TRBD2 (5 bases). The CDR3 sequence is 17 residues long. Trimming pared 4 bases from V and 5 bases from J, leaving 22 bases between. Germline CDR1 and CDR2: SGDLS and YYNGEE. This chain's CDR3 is CASSPLRPGSPHNEQFF. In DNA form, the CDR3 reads TGTGCCAGCAGCCCACTTCGACCGGGGTCACCACACAATGAGCAGTTCTTC.

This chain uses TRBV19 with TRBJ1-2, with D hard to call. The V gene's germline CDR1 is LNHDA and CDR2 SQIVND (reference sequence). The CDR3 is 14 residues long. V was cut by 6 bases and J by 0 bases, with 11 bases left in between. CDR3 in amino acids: CASRSPLPNYGYTF. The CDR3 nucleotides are TGTGCCAGTAGGAGCCCCCTTCCTAACTATGGCTACACCTTC.

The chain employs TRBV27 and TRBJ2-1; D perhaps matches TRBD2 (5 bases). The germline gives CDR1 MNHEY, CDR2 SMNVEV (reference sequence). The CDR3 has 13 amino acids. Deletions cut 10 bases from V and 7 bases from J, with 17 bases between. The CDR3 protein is CATFRSGSNEQFF. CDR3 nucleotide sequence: TGTGCCACCTTTCGGAGCGGCTCTAATGAGCAGTTCTTC.

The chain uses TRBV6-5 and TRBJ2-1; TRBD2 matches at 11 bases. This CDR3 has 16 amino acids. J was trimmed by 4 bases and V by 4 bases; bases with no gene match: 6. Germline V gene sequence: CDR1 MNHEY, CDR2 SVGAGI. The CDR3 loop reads CASSLIAGGAYNEQFF. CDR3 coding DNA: TGTGCCAGCAGTTTGATAGCGGGAGGGGCTTACAATGAGCAGTTCTTC.

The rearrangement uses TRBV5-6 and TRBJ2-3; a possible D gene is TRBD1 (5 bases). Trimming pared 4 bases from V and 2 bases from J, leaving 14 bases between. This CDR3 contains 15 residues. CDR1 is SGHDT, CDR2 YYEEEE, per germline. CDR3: CASSPTAGYTDTQYF. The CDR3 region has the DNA TGTGCCAGCAGCCCTACCGCAGGGTACACAGATACGCAGTATTTT.

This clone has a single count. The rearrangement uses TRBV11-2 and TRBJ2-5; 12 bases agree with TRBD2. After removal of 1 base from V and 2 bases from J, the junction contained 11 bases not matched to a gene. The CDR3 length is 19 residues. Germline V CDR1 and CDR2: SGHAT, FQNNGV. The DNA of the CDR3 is TGTGCCAGCAGCTTAGGGTTTCTGGCTAGCGGGAGGGGACAAGAGACCCAGTACTTC. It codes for CASSLGFLASGRGQETQYF.

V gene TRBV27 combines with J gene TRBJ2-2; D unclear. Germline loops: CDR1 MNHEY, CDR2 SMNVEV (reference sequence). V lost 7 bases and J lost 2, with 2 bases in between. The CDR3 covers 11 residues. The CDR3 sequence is CASTNTGELFF. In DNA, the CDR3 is TGTGCCAGCACAAACACCGGGGAGCTGTTTTTT.

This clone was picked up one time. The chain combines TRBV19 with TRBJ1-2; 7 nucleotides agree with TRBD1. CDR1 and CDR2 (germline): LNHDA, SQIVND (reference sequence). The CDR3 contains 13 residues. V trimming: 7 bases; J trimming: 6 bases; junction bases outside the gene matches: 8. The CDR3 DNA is TGTGCCAGTAAGGGCGACAGGGTAGATGGCTACACCTTC. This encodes CASKGDRVDGYTF. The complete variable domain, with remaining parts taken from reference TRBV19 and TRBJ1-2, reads DGGITQSPKYLFRKEGQNVTLSCEQNLNHDAMYWYRQDPGQGLRLIYYSQIVNDFQKGDIAEGYSVSREKKESFPLTVTSAQKNPTAFYLCASKGDRVDGYTFGSGTRLTVV.

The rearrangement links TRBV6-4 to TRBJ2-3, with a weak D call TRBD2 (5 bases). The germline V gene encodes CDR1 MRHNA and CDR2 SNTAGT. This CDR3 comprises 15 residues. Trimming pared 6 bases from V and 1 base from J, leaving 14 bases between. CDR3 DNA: TGTGCCAGCAGCCTTACTAGTGGGGGCACAGATACGCAGTATTTT. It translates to CASSLTSGGTDTQYF.

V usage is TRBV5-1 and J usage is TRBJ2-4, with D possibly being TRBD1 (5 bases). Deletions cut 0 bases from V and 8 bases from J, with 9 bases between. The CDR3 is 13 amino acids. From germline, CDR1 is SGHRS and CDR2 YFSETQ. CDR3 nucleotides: TGCGCCAGCAGCTTGGCAGGGTTTGACATTCAGTACTTC. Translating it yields CASSLAGFDIQYF.

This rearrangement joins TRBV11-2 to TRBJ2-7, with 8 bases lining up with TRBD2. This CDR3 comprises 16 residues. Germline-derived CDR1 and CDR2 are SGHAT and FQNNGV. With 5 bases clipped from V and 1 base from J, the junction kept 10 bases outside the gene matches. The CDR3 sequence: CASSPRAGGGSYEQYF. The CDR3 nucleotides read TGTGCCAGCAGCCCCCGGGCCGGGGGGGGTTCCTACGAGCAGTACTTC.

CDR3 in amino acids: CATSITSGSYNEQFF. The DNA of the CDR3 is TGTGCCACCAGCATTACTAGCGGCTCCTACAATGAGCAGTTCTTC. The V call is TRBV15, the J call TRBJ2-1, with 8 bases matching TRBD2. Germline-derived CDR1 and CDR2 are LNHNV and YYDKDF (reference sequence). The CDR3 covers 15 residues. The V and J ends lost 4 bases and 0 bases, in that order; junction bases with no gene match: 2.

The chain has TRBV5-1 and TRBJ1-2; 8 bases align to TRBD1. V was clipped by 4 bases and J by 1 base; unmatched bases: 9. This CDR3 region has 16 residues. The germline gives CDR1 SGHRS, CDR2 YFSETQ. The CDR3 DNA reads TGCGCCAGCAGCCCTACAGGGGGATGGGATAACTATGGCTACACCTTC. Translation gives CASSPTGGWDNYGYTF.

The DNA for the CDR3 is TGTGCCAGCAAACTACTCAGGGGAGACTATGGCTACACCTTC. As protein: CASKLLRGDYGYTF. The genes are TRBV7-8 and TRBJ1-2; maybe TRBD1 (6 bases). CDR1 and CDR2 from the germline V gene are SGHVS and FQNEAQ. The V gene lost 7 bases and the J gene lost 3 bases, with 15 bases spanning the gap. The CDR3 extends over 14 amino acids.

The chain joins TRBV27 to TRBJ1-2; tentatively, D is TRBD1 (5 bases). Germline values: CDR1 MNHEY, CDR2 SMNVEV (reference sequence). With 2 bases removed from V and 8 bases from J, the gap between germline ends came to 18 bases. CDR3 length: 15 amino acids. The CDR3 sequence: CASSLLGGFQEGYTF. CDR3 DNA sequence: TGTGCCAGCAGTTTACTGGGGGGTTTTCAGGAAGGCTACACCTTC.

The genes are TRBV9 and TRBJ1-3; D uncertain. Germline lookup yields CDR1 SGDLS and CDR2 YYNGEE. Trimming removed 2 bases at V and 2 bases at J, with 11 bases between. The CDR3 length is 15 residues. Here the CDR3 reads CASSVRSGTGNTIYF. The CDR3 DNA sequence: TGTGCCAGCAGCGTCCGGTCGGGGACTGGAAACACCATATATTTT. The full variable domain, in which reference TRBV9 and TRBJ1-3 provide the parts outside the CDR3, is DSGVTQTPKHLITATGQRVTLRCSPRSGDLSVYWYQQSLDQGLQFLIQYYNGEERAKGNILERFSAQQFPDLHSELNLSSLELGDSALYFCASSVRSGTGNTIYFGEGSWLTVV.

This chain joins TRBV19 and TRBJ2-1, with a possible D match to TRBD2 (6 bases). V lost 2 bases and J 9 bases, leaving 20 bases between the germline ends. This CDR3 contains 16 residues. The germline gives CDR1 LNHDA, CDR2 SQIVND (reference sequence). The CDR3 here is CASSISGGTFLSEQFF. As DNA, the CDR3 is TGTGCCAGTAGTATATCCGGTGGGACTTTTCTTTCTGAGCAGTTCTTC.

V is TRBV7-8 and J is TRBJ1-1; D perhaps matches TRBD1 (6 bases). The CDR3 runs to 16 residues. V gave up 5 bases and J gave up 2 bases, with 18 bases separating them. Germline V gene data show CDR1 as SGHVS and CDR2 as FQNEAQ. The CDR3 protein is CASSVSDRQINTEAFF. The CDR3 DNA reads TGTGCCAGCAGCGTAAGTGACAGGCAGATAAACACTGAAGCTTTCTTT.

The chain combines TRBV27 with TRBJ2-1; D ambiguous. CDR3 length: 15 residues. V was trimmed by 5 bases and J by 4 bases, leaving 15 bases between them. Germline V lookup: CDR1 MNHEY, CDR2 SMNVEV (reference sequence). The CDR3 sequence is CASSLSGGSYNEQFF. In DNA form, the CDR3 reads TGTGCCAGCAGTCTTTCAGGTGGAAGTTACAATGAGCAGTTCTTC.

The CDR3 spells CAWSDGASYGYTF. Written as DNA, the CDR3 is TGTGCCTGGAGCGACGGAGCGAGCTATGGCTACACCTTC. The chain uses TRBV30 and TRBJ1-2; no clear D. V was shortened by 3 bases and J by 4 bases, with 12 bases between the two germline ends. The CDR3 is made up of 13 amino acids. Germline CDR1 and CDR2: GTSNPN and SVGIG (reference sequence).

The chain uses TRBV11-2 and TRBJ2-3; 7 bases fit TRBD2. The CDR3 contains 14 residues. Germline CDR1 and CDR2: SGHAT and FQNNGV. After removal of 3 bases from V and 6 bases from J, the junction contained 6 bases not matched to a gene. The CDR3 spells CASSFQGEGDTQYF. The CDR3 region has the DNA TGTGCCAGCAGCTTTCAAGGGGAGGGGGATACGCAGTATTTT.

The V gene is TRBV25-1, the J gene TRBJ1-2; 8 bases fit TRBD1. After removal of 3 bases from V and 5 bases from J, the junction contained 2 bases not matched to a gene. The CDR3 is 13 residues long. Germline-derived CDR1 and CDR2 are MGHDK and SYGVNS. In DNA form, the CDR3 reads TGTGCCAGCAGTGACACAGGGGGGTATGGCTACACCTTC. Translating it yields CASSDTGGYGYTF.

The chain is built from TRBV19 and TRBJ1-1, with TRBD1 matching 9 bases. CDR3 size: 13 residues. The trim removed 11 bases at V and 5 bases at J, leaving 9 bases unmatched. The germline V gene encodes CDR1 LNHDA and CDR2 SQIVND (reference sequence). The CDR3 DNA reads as TGTGCCTCTCAGGACAGGGGTTTAACTGAAGCTTTCTTT. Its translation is CASQDRGLTEAFF. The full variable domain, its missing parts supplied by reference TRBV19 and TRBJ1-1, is DGGITQSPKYLFRKEGQNVTLSCEQNLNHDAMYWYRQDPGQGLRLIYYSQIVNDFQKGDIAEGYSVSREKKESFPLTVTSAQKNPTAFYLCASQDRGLTEAFFGQGTRLTVV.

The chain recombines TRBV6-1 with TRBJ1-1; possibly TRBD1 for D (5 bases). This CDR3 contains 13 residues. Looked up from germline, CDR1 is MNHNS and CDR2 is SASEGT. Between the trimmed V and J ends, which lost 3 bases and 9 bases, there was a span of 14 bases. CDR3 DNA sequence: TGTGCCAGCAGTGATGTCGCCAGGGCAAAAGCTTTCTTT. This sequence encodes CASSDVARAKAFF.

In nucleotides, the CDR3 is TGTGCCAGCAGCTGGGGACAGACCTACGAGCAGTACTTC. This codes for CASSWGQTYEQYF. This chain uses TRBV5-6 with TRBJ2-7, with 7 positions matching TRBD1. Per the germline V gene, CDR1 is SGHDT and CDR2 is YYEEEE. V lost 3 bases to trimming and J lost 2 bases; unmatched junction nucleotides: 2. The CDR3 totals 13 residues. The full variable domain, in which reference TRBV5-6 and TRBJ2-7 provide the parts outside the CDR3, is DAGVTQSPTHLIKTRGQQVTLRCSPKSGHDTVSWYQQALGQGPQFIFQYYEEEERQRGNFPDRFSGHQFPNYSSELNVNALLLGDSALYLCASSWGQTYEQYFGPGTRLTVT.

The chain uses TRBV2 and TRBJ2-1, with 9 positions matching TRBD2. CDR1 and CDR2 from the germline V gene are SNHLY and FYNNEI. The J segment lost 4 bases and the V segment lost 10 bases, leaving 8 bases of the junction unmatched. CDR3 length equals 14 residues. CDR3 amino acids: CAILSGRTYNEQFF. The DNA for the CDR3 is TGTGCCATCTTAAGCGGGAGGACTTACAATGAGCAGTTCTTC.

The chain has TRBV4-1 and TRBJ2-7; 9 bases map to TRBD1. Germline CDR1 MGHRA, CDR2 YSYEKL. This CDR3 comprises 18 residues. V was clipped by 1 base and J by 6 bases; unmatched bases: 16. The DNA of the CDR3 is TGCGCCAGCAGCCAAGGGCGGTTTTCCGGACAGGGGAATAGCGAGCAGTACTTC. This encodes CASSQGRFSGQGNSEQYF.

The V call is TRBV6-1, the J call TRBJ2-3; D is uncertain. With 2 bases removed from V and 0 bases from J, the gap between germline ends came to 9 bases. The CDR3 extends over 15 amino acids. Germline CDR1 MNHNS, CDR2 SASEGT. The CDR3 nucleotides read TGTGCCAGCAGTGAACCTGTACTTAGCACAGATACGCAGTATTTT. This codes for CASSEPVLSTDTQYF.

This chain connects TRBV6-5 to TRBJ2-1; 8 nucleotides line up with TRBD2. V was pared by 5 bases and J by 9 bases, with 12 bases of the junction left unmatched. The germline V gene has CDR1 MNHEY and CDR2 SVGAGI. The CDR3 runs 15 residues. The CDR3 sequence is CASSHNTGLVSEQFF. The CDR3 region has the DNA TGTGCCAGCAGTCACAACACGGGACTAGTGAGTGAGCAGTTCTTC.